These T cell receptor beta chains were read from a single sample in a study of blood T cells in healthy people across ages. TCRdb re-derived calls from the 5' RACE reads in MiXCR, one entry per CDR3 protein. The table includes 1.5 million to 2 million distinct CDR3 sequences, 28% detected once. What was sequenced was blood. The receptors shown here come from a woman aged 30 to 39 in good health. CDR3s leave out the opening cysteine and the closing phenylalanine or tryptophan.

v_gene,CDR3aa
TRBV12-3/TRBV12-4,ASSFSRDQDTQY
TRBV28,ASSSGDTIY
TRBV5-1,AGRLSSGTLGDEQY
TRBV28,ASTRGGGYNEQF
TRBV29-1,SVDQGGAGTQY
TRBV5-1,ASSYGTSGVETQY
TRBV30,AWSSQGRNEQY
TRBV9,ACSDPRGGQPQYNEQF
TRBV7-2,ASSPNLMNTEAF
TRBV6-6,ASSRTSGGGSADTQY
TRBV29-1,SAGSPGKGYT
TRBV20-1,SARDLTGTEAF
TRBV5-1,ASSLGAGSYNEQF
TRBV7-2,ASSSSGRAYTGELF
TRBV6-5,VSSYSDSFSGANVLT
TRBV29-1,SAPPGHLNTEAF
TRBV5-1,ASSLDTPGTEAF